This TCR beta chain is from a study of blood T cell repertoires in COVID-19. Across the study: The origin of the acute and convalescent COVID-19 samples was the United States, Italy and Spain.

The authors' processing: Quantification of nucleated cells was approximated via reference gene primer amplification. TCRdb's table, derived via immunoSEQ multiplex PCR, lists solely in-frame clones and lacks some. V and J calls and clone size are given by that table; D and trimming were obtained from the DNA. The sample holds tens of thousands of clones, roughly four fifths seen once. Germline CDR1 reads MNHNS; CDR2 reads SASEGT. V gave up 1 base and J gave up 9 bases, with 13 bases separating them. This CDR3 region has 15 residues. V and J are TRBV6-1 and TRBJ1-6, with D possibly being TRBD1 (5 bases). The specimen was peripheral blood. The clonotype was recovered from a woman aged 55-69 years with acute or convalescent COVID-19. The CDR3 bases are TGTGCCAGCAGTGAAGTTCGGGGGAGGAGTTCACCCCTCCACTTT. The encoded protein is CASSEVRGRSSPLHF.